This TCR beta chain is drawn from a study of siplizumab effects on memory and regulatory T cells. Repertoires were generated with immunoSEQ multiplex PCR, while TCRdb's copy carries only in-frame clones and drops some. The sample yields 50,000 to 70,000 clones, just over 95% seen once. Germline CDR1 and CDR2: MGHRA and YSYEKL. The V segment lost 2 bases and the J segment 7 bases; nucleotides outside the gene matches: 4. CDR3 size: 15 residues. Study-wide points: Siplizumab produced a significant drop in alloreactive sequences attributable to unstimulated CD4+ memory cells. Unstimulated subsets accounted for the mapping of only a minor share of the clones that were alloreactive. Where siplizumab was present, mappable alloreactive CD4+ clones averaged approximately 73% Treg-derived, compared with more than 25% in controls.

About this clone itself: The target antigen is unknown.

The chain has TRBV4-1 and TRBJ2-1; 11 bases fit TRBD2. Sample: naive CD8+ T cells sorted from blood. The TCR originated in a human donor in good health. The CDR3 DNA sequence: TGCGCCAGCAGCCAATTCCTAGCGGGGGGAAATGAGCAGTTCTTC. Encoded protein: CASSQFLAGGNEQFF.